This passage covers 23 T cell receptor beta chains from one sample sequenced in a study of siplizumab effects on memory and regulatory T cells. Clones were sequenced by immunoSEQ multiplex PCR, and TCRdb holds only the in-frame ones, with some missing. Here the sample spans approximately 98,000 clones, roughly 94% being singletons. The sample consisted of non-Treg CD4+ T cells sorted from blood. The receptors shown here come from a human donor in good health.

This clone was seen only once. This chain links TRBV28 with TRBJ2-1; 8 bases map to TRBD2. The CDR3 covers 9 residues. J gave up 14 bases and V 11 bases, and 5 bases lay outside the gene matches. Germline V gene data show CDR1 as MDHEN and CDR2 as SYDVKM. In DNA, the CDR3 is TGTGCCTCGGGACTAGGGAAGTTCTTC. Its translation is CASGLGKFF.

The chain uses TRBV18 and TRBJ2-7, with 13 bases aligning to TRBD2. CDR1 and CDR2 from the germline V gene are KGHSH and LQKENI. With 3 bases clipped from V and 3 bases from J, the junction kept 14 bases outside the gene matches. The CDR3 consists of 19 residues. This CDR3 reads CASSPLTGTSGTGSYEQYF. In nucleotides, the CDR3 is TGTGCCAGCTCACCGTTGACGGGGACTAGCGGGACGGGGAGCTACGAGCAGTACTTC.

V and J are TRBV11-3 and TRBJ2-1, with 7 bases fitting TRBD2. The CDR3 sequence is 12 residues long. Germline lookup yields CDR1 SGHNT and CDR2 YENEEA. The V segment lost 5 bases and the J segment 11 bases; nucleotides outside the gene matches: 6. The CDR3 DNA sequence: TGTGCCAGCAGCCCTTCCGGGGGGAAGCAGTTCTTC. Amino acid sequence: CASSPSGGKQFF.

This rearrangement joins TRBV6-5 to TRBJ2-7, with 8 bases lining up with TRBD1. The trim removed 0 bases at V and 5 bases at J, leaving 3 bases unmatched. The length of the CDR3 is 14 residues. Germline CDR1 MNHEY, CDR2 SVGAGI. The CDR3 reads CASSYSTGAHEQYF. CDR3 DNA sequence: TGTGCCAGCAGTTACTCGACAGGGGCCCACGAGCAGTACTTC.

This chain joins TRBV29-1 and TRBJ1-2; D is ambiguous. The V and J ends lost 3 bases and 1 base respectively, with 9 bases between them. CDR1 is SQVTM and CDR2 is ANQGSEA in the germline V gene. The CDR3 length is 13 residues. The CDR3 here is CSVDSAGNYGYTF. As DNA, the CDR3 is TGCAGCGTTGACTCTGCGGGTAACTATGGCTACACCTTC. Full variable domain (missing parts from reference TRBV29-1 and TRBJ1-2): SAVISQKPSRDICQRGTSLTIQCQVDSQVTMMFWYRQQPGQSLTLIATANQGSEATYESGFVIDKFPISRPNLTFSTLTVSNMSPEDSSIYLCSVDSAGNYGYTFGSGTRLTVV.

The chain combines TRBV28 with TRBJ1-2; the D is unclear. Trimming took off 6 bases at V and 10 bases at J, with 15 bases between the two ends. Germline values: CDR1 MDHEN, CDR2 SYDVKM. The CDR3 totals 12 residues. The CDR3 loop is CASSRATIVYTF. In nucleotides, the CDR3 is TGTGCCAGCAGCCGTGCGACCATAGTCTACACCTTC.

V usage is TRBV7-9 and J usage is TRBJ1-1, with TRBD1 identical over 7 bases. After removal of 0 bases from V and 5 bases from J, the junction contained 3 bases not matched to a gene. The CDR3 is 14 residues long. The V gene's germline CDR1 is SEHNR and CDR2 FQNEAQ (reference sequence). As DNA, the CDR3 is TGTGCCAGCAGCTTAGCGCAGGGGGGGACTGAAGCTTTCTTT. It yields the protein CASSLAQGGTEAFF.

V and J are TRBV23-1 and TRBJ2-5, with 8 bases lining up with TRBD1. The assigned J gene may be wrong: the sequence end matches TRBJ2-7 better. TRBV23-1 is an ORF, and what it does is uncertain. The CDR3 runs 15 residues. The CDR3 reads CASSQHRGTEYEQYF. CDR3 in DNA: TGCGCCAGCAGTCAGCACAGGGGGACGGAATACGAGCAGTACTTC.

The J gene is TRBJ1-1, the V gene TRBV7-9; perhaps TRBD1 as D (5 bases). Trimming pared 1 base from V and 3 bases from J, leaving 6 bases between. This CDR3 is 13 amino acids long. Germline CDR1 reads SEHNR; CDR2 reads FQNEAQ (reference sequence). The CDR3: CASSLVGDTEAFF. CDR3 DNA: TGTGCCAGCAGCTTAGTAGGGGACACTGAAGCTTTCTTT. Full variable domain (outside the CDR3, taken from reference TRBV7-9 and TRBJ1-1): DTGVSQNPRHKITKRGQNVTFRCDPISEHNRLYWYRQTLGQGPEFLTYFQNEAQLEKSRLLSDRFSAERPKGSFSTLEIQRTEQGDSAMYLCASSLVGDTEAFFGQGTRLTVV.

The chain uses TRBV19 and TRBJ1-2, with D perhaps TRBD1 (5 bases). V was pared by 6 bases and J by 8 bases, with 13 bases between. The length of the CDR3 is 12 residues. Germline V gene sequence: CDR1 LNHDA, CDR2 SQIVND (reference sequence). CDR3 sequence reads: CASSRPGEGYTF. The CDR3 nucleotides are TGTGCCAGTAGCCGACCGGGGGAGGGCTACACCTTC.

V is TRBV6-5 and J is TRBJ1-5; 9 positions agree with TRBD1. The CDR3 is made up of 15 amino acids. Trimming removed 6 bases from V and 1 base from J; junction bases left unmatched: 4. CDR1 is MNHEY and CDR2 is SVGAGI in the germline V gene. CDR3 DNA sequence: TGTGCCAGCAGGCCCGACAGGGGGAGCAATCAGCCCCAGCATTTT. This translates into CASRPDRGSNQPQHF.

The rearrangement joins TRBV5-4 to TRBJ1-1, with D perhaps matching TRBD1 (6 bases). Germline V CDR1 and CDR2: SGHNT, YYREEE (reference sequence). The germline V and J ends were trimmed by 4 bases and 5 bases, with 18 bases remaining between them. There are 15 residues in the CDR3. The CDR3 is CASSVIRGLQTEAFF. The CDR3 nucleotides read TGTGCCAGCAGCGTTATCAGGGGATTGCAAACTGAAGCTTTCTTT.

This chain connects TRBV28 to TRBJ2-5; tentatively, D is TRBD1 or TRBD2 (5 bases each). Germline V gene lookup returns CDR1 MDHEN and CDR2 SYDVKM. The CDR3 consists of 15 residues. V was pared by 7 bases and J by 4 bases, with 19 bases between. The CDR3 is CASNPRGTSGETQYF. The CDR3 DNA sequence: TGTGCCAGCAACCCAAGAGGGACCTCGGGAGAGACCCAGTACTTC.

The CDR3 sequence is CASSPSSTGELFF. The CDR3 DNA follows: TGTGCCAGCAGCCCGAGCAGCACCGGGGAGCTGTTTTTT. The chain employs TRBV9 and TRBJ2-2; D is undetermined. CDR1 SGDLS and CDR2 YYNGEE come from the germline V gene. The CDR3 sequence is 13 residues long. V lost 4 bases and J lost 4, with 8 bases in between.

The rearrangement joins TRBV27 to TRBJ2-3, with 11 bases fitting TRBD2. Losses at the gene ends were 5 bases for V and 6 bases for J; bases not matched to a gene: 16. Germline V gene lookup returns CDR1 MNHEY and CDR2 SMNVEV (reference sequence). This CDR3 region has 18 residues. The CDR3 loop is CASSPHSGTSGNRDTQYF. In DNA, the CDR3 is TGTGCCAGCAGTCCCCACTCAGGGACTAGCGGAAACAGGGATACGCAGTATTTT.

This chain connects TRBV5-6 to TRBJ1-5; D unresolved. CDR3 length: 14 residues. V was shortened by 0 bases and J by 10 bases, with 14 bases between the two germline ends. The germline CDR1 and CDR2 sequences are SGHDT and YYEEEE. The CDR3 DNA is TGTGCCAGCAGCTTGGGCATCACCAACACTCCCCAGCATTTT. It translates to CASSLGITNTPQHF.

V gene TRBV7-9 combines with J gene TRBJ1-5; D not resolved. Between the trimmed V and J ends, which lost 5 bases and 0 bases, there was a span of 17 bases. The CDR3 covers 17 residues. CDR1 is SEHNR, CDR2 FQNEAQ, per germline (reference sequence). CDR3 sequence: CASSPPGSQYSNQPQHF. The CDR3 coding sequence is TGTGCCAGCAGCCCCCCCGGTAGCCAGTATAGCAATCAGCCCCAGCATTTT.

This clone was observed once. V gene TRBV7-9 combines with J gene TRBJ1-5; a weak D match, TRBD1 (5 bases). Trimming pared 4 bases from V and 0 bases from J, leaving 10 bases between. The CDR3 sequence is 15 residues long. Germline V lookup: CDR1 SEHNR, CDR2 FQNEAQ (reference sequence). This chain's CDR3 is CASSSEGLSNQPQHF. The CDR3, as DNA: TGTGCCAGCAGCTCTGAGGGGCTTAGCAATCAGCCCCAGCATTTT. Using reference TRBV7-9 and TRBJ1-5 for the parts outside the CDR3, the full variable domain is DTGVSQNPRHKITKRGQNVTFRCDPISEHNRLYWYRQTLGQGPEFLTYFQNEAQLEKSRLLSDRFSAERPKGSFSTLEIQRTEQGDSAMYLCASSSEGLSNQPQHFGDGTRLSIL.

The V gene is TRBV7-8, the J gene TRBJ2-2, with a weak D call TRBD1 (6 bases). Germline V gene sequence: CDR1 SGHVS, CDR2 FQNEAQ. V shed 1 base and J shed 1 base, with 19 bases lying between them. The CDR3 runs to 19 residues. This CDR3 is CASSLGYRRGRGNTGELFF. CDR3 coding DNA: TGTGCCAGCAGCTTAGGTTACAGGAGAGGCAGGGGGAACACCGGGGAGCTGTTTTTT.

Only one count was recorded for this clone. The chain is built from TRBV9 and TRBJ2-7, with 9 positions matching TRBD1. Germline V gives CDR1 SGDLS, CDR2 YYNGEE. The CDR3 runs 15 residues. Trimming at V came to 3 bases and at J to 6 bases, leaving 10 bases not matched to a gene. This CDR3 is CASSEKGDRVAEQYF. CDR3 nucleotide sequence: TGTGCCAGCAGCGAAAAAGGGGACAGGGTCGCCGAGCAGTACTTC.

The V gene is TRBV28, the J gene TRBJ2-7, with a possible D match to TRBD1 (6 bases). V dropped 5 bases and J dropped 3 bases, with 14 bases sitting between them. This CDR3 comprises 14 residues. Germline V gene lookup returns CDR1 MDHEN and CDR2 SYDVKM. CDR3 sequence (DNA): TGTGCCAGCAGTGGGGGACACCTGCTCTACGAGCAGTACTTC. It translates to CASSGGHLLYEQYF.

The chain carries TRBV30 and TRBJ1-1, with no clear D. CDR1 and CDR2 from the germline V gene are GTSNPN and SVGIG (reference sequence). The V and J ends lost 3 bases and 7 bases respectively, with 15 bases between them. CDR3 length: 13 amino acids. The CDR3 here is CAWRRGWNDEAFF. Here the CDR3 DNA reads TGTGCCTGGAGGCGGGGTTGGAATGATGAAGCTTTCTTT.

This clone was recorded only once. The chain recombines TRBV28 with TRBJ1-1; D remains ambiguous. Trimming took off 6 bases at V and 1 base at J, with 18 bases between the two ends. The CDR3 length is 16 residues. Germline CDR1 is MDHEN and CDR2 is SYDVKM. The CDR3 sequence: CASSLLVWGANTEAFF. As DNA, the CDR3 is TGTGCCAGCAGCCTCCTTGTTTGGGGTGCGAACACTGAAGCTTTCTTT.